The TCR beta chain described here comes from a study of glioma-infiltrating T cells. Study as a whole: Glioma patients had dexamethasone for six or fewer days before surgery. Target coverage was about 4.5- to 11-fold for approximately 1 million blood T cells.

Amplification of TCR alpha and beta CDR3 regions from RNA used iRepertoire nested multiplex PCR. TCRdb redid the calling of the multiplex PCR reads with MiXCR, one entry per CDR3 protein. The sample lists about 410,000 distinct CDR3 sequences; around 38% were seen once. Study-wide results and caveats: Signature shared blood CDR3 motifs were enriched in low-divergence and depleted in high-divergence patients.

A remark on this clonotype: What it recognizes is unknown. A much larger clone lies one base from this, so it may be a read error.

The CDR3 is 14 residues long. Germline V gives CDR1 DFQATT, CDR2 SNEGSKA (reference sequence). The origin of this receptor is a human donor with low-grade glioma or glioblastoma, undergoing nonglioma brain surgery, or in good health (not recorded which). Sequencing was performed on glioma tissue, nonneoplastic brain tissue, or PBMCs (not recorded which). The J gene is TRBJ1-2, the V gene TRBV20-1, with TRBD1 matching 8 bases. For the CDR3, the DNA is TGCAATGCTCGAGGACAGGGACCTTGGTACGGCTACACCTTC. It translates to CNARGQGPWYGYTF.